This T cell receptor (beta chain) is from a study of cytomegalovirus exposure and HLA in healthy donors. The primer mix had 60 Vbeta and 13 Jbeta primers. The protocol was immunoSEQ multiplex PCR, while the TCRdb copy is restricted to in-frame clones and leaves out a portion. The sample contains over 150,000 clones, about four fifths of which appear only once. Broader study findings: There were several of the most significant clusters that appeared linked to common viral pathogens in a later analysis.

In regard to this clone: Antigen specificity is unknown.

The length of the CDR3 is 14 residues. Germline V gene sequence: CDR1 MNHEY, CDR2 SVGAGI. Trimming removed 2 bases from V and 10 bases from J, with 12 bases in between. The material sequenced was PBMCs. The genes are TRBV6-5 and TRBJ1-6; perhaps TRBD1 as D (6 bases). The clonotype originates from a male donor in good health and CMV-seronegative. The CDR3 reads CASSYTGQLSPLHF. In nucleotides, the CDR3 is TGTGCCAGCAGTTACACTGGACAGCTATCACCCCTCCACTTT.